The next 8 T cell receptor beta chains were all read from a single sample in a study of shared clonotypes between healthy human individuals. Sequencing used immunoSEQ multiplex PCR; TCRdb keeps in-frame clones, though not all of them. The data hold over a million clones, with over 95% observed a single time. The specimen sequenced was naive CD4+ T cells sorted from blood. Subset: CD45RA+ positively selected. These receptors were obtained from a man younger than 45 in good health.

This clone was counted once. The chain uses TRBV7-2 and TRBJ1-1, with D uncertain. The CDR3 is 11 amino acids. Germline V gene lookup returns CDR1 SGHTA and CDR2 FQGNSA. V gave up 5 bases and J gave up 3 bases, with 4 bases separating them. CDR3 bases: TGTGCCAGCAGCGCCGACACTGAAGCTTTCTTT. This gives the protein CASSADTEAFF.

The rearrangement links TRBV7-6 to TRBJ1-4, with a tentative D call TRBD1 (5 bases). CDR3 length: 18 amino acids. Per the germline V gene, CDR1 is SGHVS and CDR2 is FNYEAQ. V was clipped by 2 bases and J by 3 bases, with 19 bases between them. The CDR3 spells CASSLRPSPRVANEKLFF. The DNA of the CDR3 is TGTGCCAGCAGCTTAAGGCCCTCGCCCAGGGTTGCTAATGAAAAACTGTTTTTT.

This clone was seen just once. V usage is TRBV11-2 and J usage is TRBJ2-5; weak D call: TRBD2 (6 bases). The CDR3 is made up of 15 amino acids. In germline, CDR1 is SGHAT, CDR2 FQNNGV. V gave up 3 bases and J gave up 2 bases, with 13 bases separating them. The CDR3 bases are TGTGCCAGCAGCTTTCGGGGGAGGATTCAAGAGACCCAGTACTTC. The encoded protein is CASSFRGRIQETQYF.

The rearrangement joins TRBV7-9 to TRBJ1-4; D is unresolved. Germline V lookup: CDR1 SEHNR, CDR2 FQNEAQ (reference sequence). Trimming took 5 bases from V and 7 from J, leaving 14 bases between them. The CDR3 runs 14 residues. CDR3 residues: CASSLNTVSEKLFF. The CDR3 region has the DNA TGTGCCAGCAGCCTAAATACTGTCTCTGAAAAACTGTTTTTT.

The chain uses TRBV6-5 and TRBJ2-7, with 8 positions matching TRBD1. Germline V gives CDR1 MNHEY, CDR2 SVGAGI. Unmatched junction bases numbered 2, after V lost 4 bases and J lost 0 bases. The CDR3 is made up of 14 amino acids. The CDR3 protein is CASSWDRTSYEQYF. CDR3 nucleotides: TGTGCCAGCAGTTGGGACAGGACCTCCTACGAGCAGTACTTC.

The chain joins TRBV5-6 to TRBJ1-2; D is possibly TRBD1 (5 bases). From germline, CDR1 is SGHDT and CDR2 YYEEEE. The germline V and J ends were trimmed by 4 bases and 8 bases, with 15 bases remaining between them. The CDR3 consists of 13 residues. The CDR3 sequence: CASSRTGTGGYTF. As DNA, the CDR3 is TGTGCCAGCAGCCGGACCGGGACGGGGGGCTACACCTTC.

V and J are TRBV4-2 and TRBJ1-1, with TRBD1 as a possible D gene (6 bases). CDR3 length: 15 amino acids. V lost 3 bases and J 2 bases, leaving 13 bases between the germline ends. Looked up from germline, CDR1 is LGHNA and CDR2 is YNFKEQ. The CDR3 DNA reads TGTGCCAGCAGCCAGATGACAGGAAGAAACACTGAAGCTTTCTTT. It encodes CASSQMTGRNTEAFF.

The gene calls are TRBV2 and TRBJ1-2, with D possibly being TRBD1 (5 bases). Germline V lookup: CDR1 SNHLY, CDR2 FYNNEI. Trimming took 7 bases from V and 8 from J, leaving 8 bases between them. CDR3 length equals 10 residues. CDR3 nucleotide sequence: TGTGCCAGCACCAGGGACGGCTACACCTTC. Its protein product is CASTRDGYTF.